This TCR beta chain emerged from a study of cytomegalovirus exposure and HLA in healthy donors. Points from the study as a whole: According to a later analysis, most TCR beta chains associated with CMV appeared HLA-restricted. In a later analysis, HLA-associated beta chains showed higher expansion and lower generation probabilities than comparable chains.

V trimming: 4 bases; J trimming: 9 bases; junction bases outside the gene matches: 4. CDR1 and CDR2 from the germline V gene are MNHEY and SVGAGI. The CDR3 is made up of 13 amino acids. Concerning this clone itself: Its antigen is still unknown.

Primers: 60 Vbeta forward and 13 Jbeta reverse. In the authors' methods: About 11 million of tens of millions of unique TCR beta chains were shared, per a later count. Libraries were prepared by immunoSEQ multiplex PCR; TCRdb keeps only in-frame clonotypes and omits some of them. The V and J calls and clone size come from that table; D and trimming were worked out from the DNA. Found here are some 270,000 clones, around nine tenths of them singletons; the top ten hold approximately 1.5%. J is TRBJ1-1 and V is TRBV6-5; 11 bases fit TRBD1. The TCR originated in a girl aged 2 to 10 in good health and CMV-seronegative. Sequences were obtained from PBMCs. CDR3 DNA sequence: TGTGCCAGCAGTTCGGACAGGGGGCGGAAAGCTTTCTTT. Encoded protein: CASSSDRGRKAFF.